This T cell receptor beta chain was found in a study of blood T cell repertoires in COVID-19. Turning to the study itself: The United States, Italy and Spain supplied acute and convalescent COVID-19 samples. PBMCs, B-cell-depleted T cells, or T cells provided the cDNA or gDNA that made up the material.

Study processing details: Counts of nucleated cells, estimated from reference gene primer amplification, were obtained. Some clones are missing from TCRdb's copy, which holds only in-frame ones; the method was immunoSEQ multiplex PCR. The V and J calls and clone size were taken over from that table, and D and trimming were inferred from the DNA. Seen here are a few hundred thousand clones, nearly 90% observed once, and the top ten hold approximately 4.6%. Germline V gene lookup returns CDR1 LNHNV and CDR2 YYDKDF (reference sequence). J gave up 5 bases and V 5 bases, and 12 bases lay outside the gene matches. This CDR3 is 16 amino acids long.

The specimen was peripheral blood. The sequence derives from a woman aged 40 to 49 who had recovered from COVID-19. The gene calls are TRBV15 and TRBJ2-3, with 8 nucleotides matching TRBD1. The CDR3 sequence is CATSGPGGPLGDTQYF. CDR3 nucleotides: TGTGCCACCAGCGGCCCAGGGGGCCCACTAGGAGATACGCAGTATTTT.